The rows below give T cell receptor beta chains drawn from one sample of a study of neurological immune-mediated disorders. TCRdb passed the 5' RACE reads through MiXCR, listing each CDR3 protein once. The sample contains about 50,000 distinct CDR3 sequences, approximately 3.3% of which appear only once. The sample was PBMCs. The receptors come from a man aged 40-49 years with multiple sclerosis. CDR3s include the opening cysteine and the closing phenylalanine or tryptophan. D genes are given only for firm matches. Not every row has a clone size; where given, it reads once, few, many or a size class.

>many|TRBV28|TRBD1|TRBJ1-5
TGTGCCAGCAGCCCAGCTAAACAGGGGTATAGCAATCAGCCCCAGCATTTT
CASSPAKQGYSNQPQHF
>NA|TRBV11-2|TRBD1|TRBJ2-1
TGTGCCAGCAGCTTAGAACAGGGGGGCTACAATGAGCAGTTCTTC
CASSLEQGGYNEQFF
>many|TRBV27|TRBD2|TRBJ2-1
TGTGCCAGCACCAATCTAGCGGGAGGCTACAATGAGCAGTTCTTC
CASTNLAGGYNEQFF
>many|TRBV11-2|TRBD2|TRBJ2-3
TGTGCCAGCAGCTCCCGGGGGGGGGGCGGATTCACAGATACGCAGTATTTT
CASSSRGGGGFTDTQYF
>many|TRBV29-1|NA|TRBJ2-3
TGCAGCGTTGAAAGCGAGGGGGGTACGCAGTATTTT
CSVESEGGTQYF
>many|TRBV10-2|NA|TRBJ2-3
TGCGCCAGCAGATATACTAGGGCAGATACGCAGTATTTT
CASRYTRADTQYF
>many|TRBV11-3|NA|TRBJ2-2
TGTGCCAGCAGCCTGGGTGGGAGGACCCCGAGACCGCCCGGGGAGCTGTTTTTT
CASSLGGRTPRPPGELFF
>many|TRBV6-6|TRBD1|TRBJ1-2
TGTGCCAGCAGTTCTGCCCAGGACAGGGGGAACTATGGCTACACCTTC
CASSSAQDRGNYGYTF
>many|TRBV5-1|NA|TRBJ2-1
TGCGCCAGCAGCTTGGTGCTAGCTTCTGAGCAGTTCTTC
CASSLVLASEQFF
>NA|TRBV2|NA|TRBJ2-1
TGTGCCAGCAGGACCCCCCGGGACAAAACGCACAATGAGCAGTTCTTC
CASRTPRDKTHNEQFF
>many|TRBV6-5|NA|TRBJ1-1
TGTGCCAGCACTAACAGCGCCAACACTGAAGCTTTCTTT
CASTNSANTEAFF
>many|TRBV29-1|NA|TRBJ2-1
TGCAGCGTTGAAGCACCTCTGCACAATGAGCAGTTCTTC
CSVEAPLHNEQFF
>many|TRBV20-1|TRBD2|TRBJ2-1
TGCAGTGCTAGAAGGAATAGCGGGGGACTCAATGAGCAGTTCTTC
CSARRNSGGLNEQFF
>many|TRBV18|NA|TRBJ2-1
TGTGCCAGCTCACAAGCAGGGGGGACCTACAATGAGCAGTTCTTC
CASSQAGGTYNEQFF
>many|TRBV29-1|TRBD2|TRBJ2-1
TGCAGCGTTGCCAGCGGGGTAAAGGATGAGCAGTTCTTC
CSVASGVKDEQFF
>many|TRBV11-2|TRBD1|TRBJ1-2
TGTGCCAGCAGCCCCCGGACAGGGGATGAGTCTGGCTACACCTTC
CASSPRTGDESGYTF
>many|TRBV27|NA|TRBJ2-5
TGTGCCAGCAGAGATATTTTAGGACTCCGGGAGACCCAGTACTTC
CASRDILGLRETQYF
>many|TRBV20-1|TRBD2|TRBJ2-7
TGCAGTGCCCGGGACTACAAGACCGCCTACGAGCAGTACTTC
CSARDYKTAYEQYF
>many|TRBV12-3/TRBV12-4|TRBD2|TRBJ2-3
TGTGCCAGTAGACTAGCGGGACGAGATACGCAGTATTTT
CASRLAGRDTQYF
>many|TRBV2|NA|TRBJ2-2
TGTGCCAGCAGTGCTGGCCCACGGGGCCGGGAGCTGTTTTTT
CASSAGPRGRELFF
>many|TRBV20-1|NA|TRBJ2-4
TGCAGTGCCCATCTGGCGGCCAAAAACATTCAGTACTTC
CSAHLAAKNIQYF
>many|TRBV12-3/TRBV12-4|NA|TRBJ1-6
TGTGCCAGCAGCTCTCTAGAGCGGAATTCACCCCTCCACTTT
CASSSLERNSPLHF
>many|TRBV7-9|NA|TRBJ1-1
TGTGCCAGCAGGGTGGGGGGGAACACTGAAGCTTTCTTT
CASRVGGNTEAFF
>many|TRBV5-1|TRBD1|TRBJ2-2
TGCGCCAGCAGAGAGGACAGGGTCGGGGAGCTGTTTTTT
CASREDRVGELFF
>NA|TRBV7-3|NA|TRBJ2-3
TGTGCCAGCAGCTCGGTATCCACAGATACGCAGTATTTT
CASSSVSTDTQYF
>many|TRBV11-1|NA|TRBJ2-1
TGTGCCAGCAGCTTCCGGGCGGGGTCGAACAATGAGCAGTTCTTC
CASSFRAGSNNEQFF
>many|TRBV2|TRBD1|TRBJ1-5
TGTGCCAGCAGTCGCCGGGACAGGGGCTCCTATAGCAATCAGCCCCAGCATTTT
CASSRRDRGSYSNQPQHF
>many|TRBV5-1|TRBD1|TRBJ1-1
TGCGCCAGCAGCTTGGAACCAGGGGGCTTGAACACTGAAGCTTTCTTT
CASSLEPGGLNTEAFF
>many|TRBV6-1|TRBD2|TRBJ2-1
TGTGCCAGCAGTGAATCCGCAGACTATAGCGGGGGTGAGCAGTTCTTC
CASSESADYSGGEQFF
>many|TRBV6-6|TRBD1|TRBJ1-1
TGTGCCAGCAGTGCCCCCGATCGGGACAGGTGGAACACTGAAGCTTTCTTT
CASSAPDRDRWNTEAFF
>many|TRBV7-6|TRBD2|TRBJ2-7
TGTGCCAGCAGCTTCAGACTAGCGGGGGGTTACGAGCAGTACTTC
CASSFRLAGGYEQYF
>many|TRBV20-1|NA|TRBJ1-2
TGCAGTGCTAGAGATCCGACAAAAGGCTATGGCTACACCTTC
CSARDPTKGYGYTF
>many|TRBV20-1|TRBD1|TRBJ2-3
TGCAGTGCTAGAGATTCCCTCCTGACAGGGCCACTAAGCACAGATACGCAGTATTTT
CSARDSLLTGPLSTDTQYF
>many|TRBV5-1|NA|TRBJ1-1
TGCGCCAGCAGCTTGGTAGACCGGGGGAACACTGAAGCTTTCTTT
CASSLVDRGNTEAFF
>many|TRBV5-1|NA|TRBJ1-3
TGCGCCAGCAGCTTGGTGGGGGATTATGGAAACACCATATATTTT
CASSLVGDYGNTIYF
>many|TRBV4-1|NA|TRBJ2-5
TGCGCCAGCAGCTCACCCGGGACCGCGAAAGAGACCCAGTACTTC
CASSSPGTAKETQYF
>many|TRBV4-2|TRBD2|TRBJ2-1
TGTGCCAGCAGCCAAGATACCAGCGGGGGGGCGAATGAGCAGTTCTTC
CASSQDTSGGANEQFF
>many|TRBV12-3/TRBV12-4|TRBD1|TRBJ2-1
TGTGCCAGCAGTTTTGGACAGGGGGAGTACAATGAGCAGTTCTTC
CASSFGQGEYNEQFF
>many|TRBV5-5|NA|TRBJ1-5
TGTGCCAATGATAGCAATCAGCCCCAGCATTTT
CANDSNQPQHF
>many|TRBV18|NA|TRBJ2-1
NA
CASSPSGQGVGNEQFF
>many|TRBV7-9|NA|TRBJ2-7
TGTGCCAGCAGCTTACGTTGGCAGGGTACCTACGAGCAGTACTTC
CASSLRWQGTYEQYF
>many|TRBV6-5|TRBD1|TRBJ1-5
TGTGCCAGCAGCAGGGACAGGGGTAGCAATCAGCCCCAGCATTTT
CASSRDRGSNQPQHF